This T cell receptor (beta chain) was observed in a study of cytomegalovirus exposure and HLA in healthy donors. Study details: Earlier sequencing of some 180 million T cells yielded under 120 million unique TCR beta sequences.

Study-wide results and limits: Excluded were some V segments that proved indistinguishable, including TRBV6-2 and TRBV6-3.

Concerning this clone itself: What it binds is unknown.

The PCR used 60 Vbeta and 13 Jbeta primers. The data were produced by immunoSEQ multiplex PCR, yet TCRdb's version contains in-frame clones alone and is incomplete. The top ten clones hold roughly 3% of a sample with some 150,000 clones, 71% of them seen once. The ends lost 0 bases at V and 6 bases at J; junction bases unmatched: 5. The V gene's germline CDR1 is SGDLS and CDR2 YYNGEE. CDR3 length: 15 amino acids. The J gene is TRBJ2-7, the V gene TRBV9, with 11 bases identical to TRBD2. The sequence was collected from a woman younger than 45 in good health and CMV-seronegative. Material for sequencing was PBMCs. CDR3 nucleotide sequence: TGTGCCAGCAGCGTAGATACTAGCGGGAGCGTCGAGCAGTACTTC. It codes for CASSVDTSGSVEQYF.